These T cell receptor beta chains were read from a single sample in a study of blood T cell repertoires in COVID-19. Data came from immunoSEQ multiplex PCR; TCRdb stores just in-frame clones and leaves some out. The repertoire holds 150,000 to 200,000 clones, with about 88% as singletons. The specimen was peripheral blood. These receptors all stem from a woman of 80 years or more in a cohort sampled during active or convalescent COVID-19. CDR3s include the opening cysteine and the closing phenylalanine or tryptophan. D genes are given only for firm matches. Only some rows state a clone size, as once, few, many or a class for expanded clones.

D: TRBD1
V: TRBV5-1
size: few
J: TRBJ2-1
CDR3: CASSLGGTGRYNEQFF
DNA: TGCGCCAGCAGCCTAGGCGGGACAGGACGATACAATGAGCAGTTCTTC

D: TRBD1
V: TRBV5-4
size: -
J: TRBJ1-2
CDR3: CASSSGTGVGYTF
DNA: TGTGCCAGCAGCTCCGGGACAGGGGTTGGCTACACCTTC

D: -
V: TRBV10-2
size: -
J: TRBJ1-5
CDR3: CATQPSNRASAQHF
DNA: TGCGCCACCCAACCCTCCAACAGGGCCTCGGCCCAGCATTTT

D: TRBD2
V: TRBV3-1/TRBV3-2
size: -
J: TRBJ2-3
CDR3: CASSRSGTSFNTDTQYF
DNA: TGTGCCAGCAGCCGATCCGGGACTAGCTTTAACACAGATACGCAGTATTTT

D: -
V: TRBV7-9
size: -
J: TRBJ1-3
CDR3: CASSRGWETGNTIYF
DNA: TGTGCCAGCAGTCGGGGATGGGAGACTGGAAACACCATATATTTT

D: TRBD1
V: TRBV18
size: -
J: TRBJ1-1
CDR3: CASSPADRVAEAFF
DNA: TGTGCCAGCTCACCGGCGGACAGGGTGGCTGAAGCTTTCTTT

D: -
V: TRBV2
size: -
J: TRBJ1-2
CDR3: CASTREGSNYGYTF
DNA: TGTGCCAGCACGCGGGAAGGCTCTAACTATGGCTACACCTTC

D: -
V: TRBV15
size: many
J: TRBJ2-7
CDR3: CATSRGGTPPYEQYF
DNA: TGTGCCACCAGCAGAGGTGGGACACCTCCCTACGAGCAGTACTTC

D: TRBD1
V: TRBV10-3
size: -
J: TRBJ1-1
CDR3: CAIRTGTANTEAFF
DNA: TGTGCCATCAGGACCGGGACAGCGAACACTGAAGCTTTCTTT

D: -
V: TRBV7-2
size: -
J: TRBJ2-5
CDR3: CASSANRQETQYF
DNA: TGTGCCAGCAGCGCTAATCGACAAGAGACCCAGTACTTC

D: -
V: TRBV28
size: once
J: TRBJ1-4
CDR3: CASRQRGFEKLFF
DNA: TGTGCCAGCAGACAGCGGGGGTTCGAAAAACTGTTTTTT

D: -
V: TRBV4-3
size: once
J: TRBJ1-6
CDR3: CASGGNLASHSPLHF
DNA: TGCGCCAGCGGAGGGAACCTAGCCTCCCATTCACCCCTCCACTTT

D: TRBD2
V: TRBV3-1/TRBV3-2
size: -
J: TRBJ2-1
CDR3: CASSPPPSGGHEQFF
DNA: TGTGCCAGCAGCCCACCTCCTAGCGGGGGCCATGAGCAGTTCTTC

D: -
V: TRBV18
size: -
J: TRBJ1-5
CDR3: CASSTTEGSQPQHF
DNA: TGTGCCAGCTCAACTACGGAGGGGAGCCAGCCCCAGCATTTT

D: TRBD1
V: TRBV6-5
size: once
J: TRBJ2-7
CDR3: CASSQTGESYEQYF
DNA: TGTGCCAGCAGCCAGACAGGGGAGTCCTACGAGCAGTACTTC

D: -
V: TRBV6-5
size: -
J: TRBJ2-2
CDR3: CASSYGGGGTTGELFF
DNA: TGTGCCAGCAGTTACGGTGGAGGGGGCACCACCGGGGAGCTGTTTTTT

D: TRBD1
V: TRBV19
size: -
J: TRBJ2-1
CDR3: CASSRSRRTGGRDEQFF
DNA: TGTGCCAGTAGTAGATCCCGGCGGACAGGGGGACGGGATGAGCAGTTCTTC

D: TRBD1
V: TRBV11-3
size: -
J: TRBJ1-2
CDR3: CASSLAGTGYGYTF
DNA: TGTGCCAGCAGCTTAGCGGGGACAGGCTATGGCTACACCTTC

D: TRBD1
V: TRBV28
size: -
J: TRBJ1-5
CDR3: CASRGTGQSQPQHF
DNA: TGTGCCAGCAGAGGGACAGGGCAGAGTCAGCCCCAGCATTTT

D: TRBD2
V: TRBV10-3
size: -
J: TRBJ2-3
CDR3: CAIGTSGTDTQYF
DNA: TGTGCCATCGGGACTAGCGGCACAGATACGCAGTATTTT

D: TRBD1
V: TRBV28
size: -
J: TRBJ1-4
CDR3: CASSSRTGKGNEKLFF
DNA: TGTGCCAGCAGTTCACGGACAGGGAAGGGTAATGAAAAACTGTTTTTT

D: -
V: TRBV4-1
size: -
J: TRBJ2-3
CDR3: CASSQNRYRDTQYF
DNA: TGCGCCAGCAGCCAAAATCGTTATCGGGATACGCAGTATTTT